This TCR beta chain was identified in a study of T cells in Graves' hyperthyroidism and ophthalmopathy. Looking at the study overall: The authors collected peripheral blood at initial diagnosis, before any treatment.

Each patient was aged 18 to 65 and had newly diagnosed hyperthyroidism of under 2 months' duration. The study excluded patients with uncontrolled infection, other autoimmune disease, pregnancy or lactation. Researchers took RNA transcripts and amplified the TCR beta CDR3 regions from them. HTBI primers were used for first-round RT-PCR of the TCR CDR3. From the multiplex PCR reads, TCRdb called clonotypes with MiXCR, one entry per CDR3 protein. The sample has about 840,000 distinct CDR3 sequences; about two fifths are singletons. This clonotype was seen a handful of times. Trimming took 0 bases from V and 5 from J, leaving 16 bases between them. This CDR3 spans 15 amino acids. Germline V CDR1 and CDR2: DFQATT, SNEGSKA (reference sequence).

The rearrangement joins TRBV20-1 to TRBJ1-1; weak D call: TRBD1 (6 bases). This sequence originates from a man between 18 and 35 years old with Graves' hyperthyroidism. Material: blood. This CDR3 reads CSARDGTGGTTEAFF. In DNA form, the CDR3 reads TGCAGTGCTAGAGACGGGACGGGGGGCACGACTGAAGCTTTCTTT.